This TCR beta chain was captured in a study of T cell repertoires in cytomegalovirus infection. Study results and caveats: The ex vivo response was dominated by HLA-C-restricted CMV-specific TCR beta clonotypes.

TCRdb used MiXCR to reprocess the reads, holding one entry per CDR3 protein. Seen here are roughly 81,000 distinct CDR3 sequences, roughly 3.5% observed once, and the top ten hold about 4.6%. The sample holds many counts of this clonotype. The antigen remains unidentified. There are 15 residues in the CDR3. Trimming removed 6 bases from V and 2 bases from J; junction bases left unmatched: 6. Germline-derived CDR1 and CDR2 are SGHTA and FQGNSA. The chain joins TRBV7-2 to TRBJ1-5, with 8 positions matching TRBD1. The sequencing sample was made of PBMCs. This clonotype was obtained from a human donor in good health (CMV status not recorded). Some clones in this sample may be carry-over from other donors' samples. Here the CDR3 reads CASSRGQGGNQPQHF. CDR3 nucleotide sequence: TGTGCCAGCAGTCGAGGACAGGGCGGCAATCAGCCCCAGCATTTT. Filled out from reference TRBV7-2 and TRBJ1-5, the complete variable domain reads GAGVSQSPSNKVTEKGKDVELRCDPISGHTALYWYRQSLGQGLEFLIYFQGNSAPDKSGLPSDRFSAERTGGSVSTLTIQRTQQEDSAVYLCASSRGQGGNQPQHFGDGTRLSIL.